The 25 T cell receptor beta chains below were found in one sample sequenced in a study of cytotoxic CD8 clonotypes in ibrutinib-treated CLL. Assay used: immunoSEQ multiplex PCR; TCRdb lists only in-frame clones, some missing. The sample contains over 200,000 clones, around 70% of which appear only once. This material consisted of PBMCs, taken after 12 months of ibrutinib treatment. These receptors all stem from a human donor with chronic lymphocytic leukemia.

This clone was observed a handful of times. The CDR3 region has the DNA TGTGCCACCAAGACAGGACTCTACGAGCAGTACTTC. Translated: CATKTGLYEQYF. V and J are TRBV5-8 and TRBJ2-7, with a possible D match to TRBD1 (6 bases). Trimming shortened V by 9 bases and J by 3 bases, and 13 bases separated the two germline ends. CDR3 length: 12 amino acids. Per the germline V gene, CDR1 is SGHTS and CDR2 is YDEGEE.

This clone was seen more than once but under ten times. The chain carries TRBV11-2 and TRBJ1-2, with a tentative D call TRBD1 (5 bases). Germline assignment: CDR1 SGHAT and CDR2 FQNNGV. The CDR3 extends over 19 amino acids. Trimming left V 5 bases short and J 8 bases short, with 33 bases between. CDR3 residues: CASSEERVIRHRGAGGYTF. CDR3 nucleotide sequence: TGTGCCAGCAGCGAAGAAAGAGTAATTAGGCACCGGGGCGCTGGCGGCTACACCTTC.

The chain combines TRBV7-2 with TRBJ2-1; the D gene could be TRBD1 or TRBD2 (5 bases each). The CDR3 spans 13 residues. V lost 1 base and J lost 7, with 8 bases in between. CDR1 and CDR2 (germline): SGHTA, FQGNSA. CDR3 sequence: CASSLEWGNEQFF. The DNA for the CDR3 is TGTGCCAGCAGCTTAGAGTGGGGGAATGAGCAGTTCTTC. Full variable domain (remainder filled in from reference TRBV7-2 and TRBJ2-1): GAGVSQSPSNKVTEKGKDVELRCDPISGHTALYWYRQSLGQGLEFLIYFQGNSAPDKSGLPSDRFSAERTGGSVSTLTIQRTQQEDSAVYLCASSLEWGNEQFFGPGTRLTVL.

This chain's CDR3 is CASSLALGAGEYNEQFF. The CDR3 nucleotides are TGTGCCAGCAGCTTAGCGCTGGGAGCGGGGGAATACAATGAGCAGTTCTTC. The chain joins TRBV7-8 to TRBJ2-1, with 8 bases identical to TRBD2. This CDR3 is 17 amino acids long. V lost 0 bases to trimming and J lost 4 bases; unmatched junction nucleotides: 8. Germline CDR1 and CDR2: SGHVS and FQNEAQ.

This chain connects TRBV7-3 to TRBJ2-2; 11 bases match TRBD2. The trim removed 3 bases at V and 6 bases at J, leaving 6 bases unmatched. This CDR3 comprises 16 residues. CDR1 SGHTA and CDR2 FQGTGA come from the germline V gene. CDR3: CASSFTSGSIPGELFF. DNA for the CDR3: TGTGCCAGCAGCTTTACTAGCGGGAGTATACCCGGGGAGCTGTTTTTT.

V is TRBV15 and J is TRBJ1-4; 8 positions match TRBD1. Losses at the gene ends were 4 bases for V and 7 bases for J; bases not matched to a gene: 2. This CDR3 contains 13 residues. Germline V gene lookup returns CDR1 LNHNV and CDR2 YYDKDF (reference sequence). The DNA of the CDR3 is TGTGCCACCAGCACGGACAGGGTTGAAAAACTGTTTTTT. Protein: CATSTDRVEKLFF.

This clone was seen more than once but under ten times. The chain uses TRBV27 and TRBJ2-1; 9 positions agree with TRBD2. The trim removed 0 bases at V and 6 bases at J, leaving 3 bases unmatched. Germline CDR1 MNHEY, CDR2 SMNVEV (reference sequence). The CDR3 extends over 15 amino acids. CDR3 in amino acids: CASSLSNSGSNEQFF. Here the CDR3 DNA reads TGTGCCAGCAGTTTATCGAATAGCGGGAGCAATGAGCAGTTCTTC.

Here the CDR3 DNA reads TGTGCCAGCAGCTCCCGGGACAGTAACACTGAAGCTTTCTTT. It specifies CASSSRDSNTEAFF. The chain is built from TRBV7-6 and TRBJ1-1; TRBD1 matches 7 bases. The CDR3 consists of 14 residues. The germline V gene encodes CDR1 SGHVS and CDR2 FNYEAQ. After removal of 4 bases from V and 2 bases from J, the junction contained 4 bases not matched to a gene.

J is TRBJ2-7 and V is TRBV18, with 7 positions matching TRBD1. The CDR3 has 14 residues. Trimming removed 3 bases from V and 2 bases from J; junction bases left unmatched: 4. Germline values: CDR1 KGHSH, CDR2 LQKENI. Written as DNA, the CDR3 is TGTGCCAGCTCACCGACAGGGCTCACCTACGAGCAGTACTTC. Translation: CASSPTGLTYEQYF.

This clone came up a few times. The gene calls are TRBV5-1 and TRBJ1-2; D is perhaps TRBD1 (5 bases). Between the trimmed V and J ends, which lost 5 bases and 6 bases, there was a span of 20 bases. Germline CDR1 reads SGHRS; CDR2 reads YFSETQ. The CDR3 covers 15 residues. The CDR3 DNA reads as TGCGCCAGCAGTACCAAGGGTTGGGACGGCGATGGCTACACCTTC. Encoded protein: CASSTKGWDGDGYTF.

The DNA of the CDR3 is TGCGCCAGCAGCCAACCCCACGAGGCCGTCTATGGCTACACCTTC. Translated, it gives CASSQPHEAVYGYTF. The rearrangement uses TRBV4-1 and TRBJ1-2; no reliable D call. Germline-derived CDR1 and CDR2 are MGHRA and YSYEKL. V was cut by 2 bases and J by 4 bases, with 14 bases left in between. The CDR3 has 15 residues.

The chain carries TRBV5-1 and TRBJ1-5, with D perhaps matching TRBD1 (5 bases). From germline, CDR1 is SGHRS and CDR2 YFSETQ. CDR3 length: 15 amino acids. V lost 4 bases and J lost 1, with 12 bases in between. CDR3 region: CASSPLGQSNQPQHF. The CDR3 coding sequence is TGCGCCAGCAGCCCCCTGGGGCAGAGCAATCAGCCCCAGCATTTT.

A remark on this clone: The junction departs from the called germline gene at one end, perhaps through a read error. Here the CDR3 DNA reads TGTGCCAGCAGCCCGCTCCTCCGGCAGAAGGCGAGTTTT. It encodes CASSPLLRQKASF. The chain uses TRBV7-2 and TRBJ1-4; D is uncertain. CDR1 SGHTA and CDR2 FQGNSA come from the germline V gene. CDR3 size: 13 residues.

The CDR3 here is CASSLWVQGSYEQYF. In DNA, the CDR3 is TGTGCCAGCAGCTTATGGGTACAGGGTTCCTACGAGCAGTACTTC. This sequence joins TRBV11-1 and TRBJ2-7; D might be TRBD1 (6 bases). Per the germline V gene, CDR1 is SGHAT and CDR2 is FQDESV (reference sequence). This CDR3 has 15 residues. Trimming cost V 2 bases and J 1 base, with 12 bases left between them.

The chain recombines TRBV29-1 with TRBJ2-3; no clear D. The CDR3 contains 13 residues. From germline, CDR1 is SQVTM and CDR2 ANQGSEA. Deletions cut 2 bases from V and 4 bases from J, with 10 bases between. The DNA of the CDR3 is TGCAGCGTTGAAATCGGAGCCCCAGATACGCAGTATTTT. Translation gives CSVEIGAPDTQYF.

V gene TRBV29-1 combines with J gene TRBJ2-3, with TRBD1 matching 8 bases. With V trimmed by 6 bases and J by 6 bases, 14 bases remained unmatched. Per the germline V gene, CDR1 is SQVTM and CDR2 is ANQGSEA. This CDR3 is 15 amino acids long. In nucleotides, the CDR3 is TGCAGCGTGGCGCACCAGGGGGCGGATTGGGATACGCAGTATTTT. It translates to CSVAHQGADWDTQYF.

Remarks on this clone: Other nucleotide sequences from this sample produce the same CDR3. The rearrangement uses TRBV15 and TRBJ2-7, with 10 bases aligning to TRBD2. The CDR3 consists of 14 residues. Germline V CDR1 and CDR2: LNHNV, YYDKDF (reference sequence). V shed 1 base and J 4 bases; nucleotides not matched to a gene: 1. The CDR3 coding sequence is TGTGCCACCAGCAGAGGGACTAGCGGATACGAGCAGTACTTC. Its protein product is CATSRGTSGYEQYF.

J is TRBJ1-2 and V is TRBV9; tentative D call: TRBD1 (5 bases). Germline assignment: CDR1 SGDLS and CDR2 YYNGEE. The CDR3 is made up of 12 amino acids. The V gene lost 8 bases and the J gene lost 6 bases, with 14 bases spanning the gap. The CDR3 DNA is TGTGCCAGGACCGGGACTGACGATGGCTACACCTTC. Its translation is CARTGTDDGYTF.

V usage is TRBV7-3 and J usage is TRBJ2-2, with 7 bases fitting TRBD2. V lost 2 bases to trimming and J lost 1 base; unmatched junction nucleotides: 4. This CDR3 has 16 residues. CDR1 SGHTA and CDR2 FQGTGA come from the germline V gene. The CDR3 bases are TGTGCCAGCAGCTTACGCCTAGCGGAGAACACCGGGGAGCTGTTTTTT. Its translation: CASSLRLAENTGELFF.

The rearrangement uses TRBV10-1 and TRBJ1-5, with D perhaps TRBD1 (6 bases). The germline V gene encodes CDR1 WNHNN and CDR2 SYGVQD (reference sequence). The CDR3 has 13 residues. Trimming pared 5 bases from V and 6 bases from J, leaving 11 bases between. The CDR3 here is CASSSGVGQPQHF. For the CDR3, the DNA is TGCGCCAGCAGTTCAGGGGTTGGTCAGCCCCAGCATTTT.

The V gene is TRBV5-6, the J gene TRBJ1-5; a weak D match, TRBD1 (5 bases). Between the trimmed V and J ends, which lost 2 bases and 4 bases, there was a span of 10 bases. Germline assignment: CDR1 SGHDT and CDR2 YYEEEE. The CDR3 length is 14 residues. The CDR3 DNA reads TGTGCCAGCAGCTTTACAGGATTGAATCAGCCCCAGCATTTT. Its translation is CASSFTGLNQPQHF.

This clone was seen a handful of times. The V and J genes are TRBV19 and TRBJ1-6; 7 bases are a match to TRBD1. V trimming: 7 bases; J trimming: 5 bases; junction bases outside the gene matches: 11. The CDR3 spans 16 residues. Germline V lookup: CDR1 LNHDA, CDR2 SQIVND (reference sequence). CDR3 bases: TGTGCCAGTACCCCCAACCGGGACAGACATAATTCACCCCTCCACTTT. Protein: CASTPNRDRHNSPLHF.

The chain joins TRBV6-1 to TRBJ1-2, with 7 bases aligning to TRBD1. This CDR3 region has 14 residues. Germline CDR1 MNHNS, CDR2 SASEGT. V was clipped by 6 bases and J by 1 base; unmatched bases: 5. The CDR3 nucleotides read TGTGCCAGCAGCCGGGACAGAGGTAACTATGGCTACACCTTC. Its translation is CASSRDRGNYGYTF.

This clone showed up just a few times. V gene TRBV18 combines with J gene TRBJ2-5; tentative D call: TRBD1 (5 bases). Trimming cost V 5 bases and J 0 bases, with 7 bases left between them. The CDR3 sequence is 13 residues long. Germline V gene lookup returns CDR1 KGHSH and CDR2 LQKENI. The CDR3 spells CASSRGNQETQYF. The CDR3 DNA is TGTGCCAGCTCAAGGGGTAACCAAGAGACCCAGTACTTC.

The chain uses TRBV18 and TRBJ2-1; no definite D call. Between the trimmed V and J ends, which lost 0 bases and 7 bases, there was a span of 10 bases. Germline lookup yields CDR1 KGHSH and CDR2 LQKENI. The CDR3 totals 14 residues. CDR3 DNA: TGTGCCAGCTCACCACCGGCATCTAGGAATGAGCAGTTCTTC. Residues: CASSPPASRNEQFF.